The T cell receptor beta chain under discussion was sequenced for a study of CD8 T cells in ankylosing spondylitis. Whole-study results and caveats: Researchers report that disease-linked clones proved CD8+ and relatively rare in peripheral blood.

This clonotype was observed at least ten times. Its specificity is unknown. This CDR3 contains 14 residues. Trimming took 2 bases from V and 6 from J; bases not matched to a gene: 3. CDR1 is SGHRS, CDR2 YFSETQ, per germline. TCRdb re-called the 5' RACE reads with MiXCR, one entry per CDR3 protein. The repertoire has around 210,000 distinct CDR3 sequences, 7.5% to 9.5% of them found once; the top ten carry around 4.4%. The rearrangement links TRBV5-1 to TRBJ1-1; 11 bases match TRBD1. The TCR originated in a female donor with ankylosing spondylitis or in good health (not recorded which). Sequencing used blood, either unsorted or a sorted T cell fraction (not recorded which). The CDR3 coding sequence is TGCGCCAGCAGCTTAGGGACAGGGGGACCTGAAGCTTTCTTT. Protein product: CASSLGTGGPEAFF. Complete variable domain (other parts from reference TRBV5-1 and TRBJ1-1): KAGVTQTPRYLIKTRGQQVTLSCSPISGHRSVSWYQQTPGQGLQFLFEYFSETQRNKGNFPGRFSGRQFSNSRSEMNVSTLELGDSALYLCASSLGTGGPEAFFGQGTRLTVV.